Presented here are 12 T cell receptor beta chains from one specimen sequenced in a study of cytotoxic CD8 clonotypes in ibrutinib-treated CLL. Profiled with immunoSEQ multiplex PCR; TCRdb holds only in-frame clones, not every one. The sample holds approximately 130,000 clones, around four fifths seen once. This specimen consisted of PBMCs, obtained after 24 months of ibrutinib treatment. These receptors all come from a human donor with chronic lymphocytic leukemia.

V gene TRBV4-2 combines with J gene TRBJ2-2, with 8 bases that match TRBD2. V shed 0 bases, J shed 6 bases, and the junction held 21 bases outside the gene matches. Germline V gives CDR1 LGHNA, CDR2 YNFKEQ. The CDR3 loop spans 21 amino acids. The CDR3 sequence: CASSQEGGWQRGPQISGELFF. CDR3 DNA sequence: TGTGCCAGCAGCCAAGAGGGAGGCTGGCAGCGGGGGCCCCAGATTTCCGGGGAGCTGTTTTTT.

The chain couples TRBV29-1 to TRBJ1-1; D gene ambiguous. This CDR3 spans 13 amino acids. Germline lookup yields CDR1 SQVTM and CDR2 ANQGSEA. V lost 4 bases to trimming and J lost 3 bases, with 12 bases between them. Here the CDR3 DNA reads TGCAGCGTTGGGGAGGGATGGGACACTGAAGCTTTCTTT. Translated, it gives CSVGEGWDTEAFF.

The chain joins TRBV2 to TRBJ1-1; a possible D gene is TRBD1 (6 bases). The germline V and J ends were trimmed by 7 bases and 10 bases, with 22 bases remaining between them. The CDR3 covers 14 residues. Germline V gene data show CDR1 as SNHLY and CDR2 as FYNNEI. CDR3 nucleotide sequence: TGTGCCAGCACCATGAAGAGGGACACTAAGCGAGCTTTCTTT. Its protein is CASTMKRDTKRAFF. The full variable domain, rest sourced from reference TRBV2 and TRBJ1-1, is EPEVTQTPSHQVTQMGQEVILRCVPISNHLYFYWYRQILGQKVEFLVSFYNNEISEKSEIFDDQFSVERPDGSNFTLKIRSTKLEDSAMYFCASTMKRDTKRAFFGQGTRLTVV.

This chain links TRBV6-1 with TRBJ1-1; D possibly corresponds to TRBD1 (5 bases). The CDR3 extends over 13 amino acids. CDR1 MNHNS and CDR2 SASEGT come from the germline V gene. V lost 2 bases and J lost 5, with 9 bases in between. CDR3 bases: TGTGCCAGCAGTGAAACGCGGGGGACTGAAGCTTTCTTT. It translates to CASSETRGTEAFF.

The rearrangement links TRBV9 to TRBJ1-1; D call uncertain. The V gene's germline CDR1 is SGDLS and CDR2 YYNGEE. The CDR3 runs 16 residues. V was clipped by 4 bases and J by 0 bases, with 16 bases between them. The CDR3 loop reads CASSPSLRRMNTEAFF. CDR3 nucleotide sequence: TGTGCCAGCAGCCCCTCATTAAGGCGGATGAACACTGAAGCTTTCTTT.

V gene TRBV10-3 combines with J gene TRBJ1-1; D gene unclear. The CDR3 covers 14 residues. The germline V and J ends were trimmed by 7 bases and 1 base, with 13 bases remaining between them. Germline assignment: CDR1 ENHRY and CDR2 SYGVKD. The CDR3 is CAIIPDGSNTEAFF. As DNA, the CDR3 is TGTGCCATCATCCCGGACGGATCGAACACTGAAGCTTTCTTT.

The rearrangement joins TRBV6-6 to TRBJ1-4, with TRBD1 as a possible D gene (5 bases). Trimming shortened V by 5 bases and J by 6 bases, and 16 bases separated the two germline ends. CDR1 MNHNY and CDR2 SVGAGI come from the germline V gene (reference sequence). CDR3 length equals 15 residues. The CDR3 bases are TGTGCCAGCAGTCCCCTCCGGGGGAAAGATGAAAAACTGTTTTTT. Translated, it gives CASSPLRGKDEKLFF.

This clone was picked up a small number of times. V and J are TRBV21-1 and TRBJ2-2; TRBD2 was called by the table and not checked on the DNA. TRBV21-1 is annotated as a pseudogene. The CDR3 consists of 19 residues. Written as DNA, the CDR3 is TGTGCCAGCAGCACTGCCGTTTCGACTAGCGGGGGGAACACCGGGGAGCTGTTTTTT. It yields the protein CASSTAVSTSGGNTGELFF.

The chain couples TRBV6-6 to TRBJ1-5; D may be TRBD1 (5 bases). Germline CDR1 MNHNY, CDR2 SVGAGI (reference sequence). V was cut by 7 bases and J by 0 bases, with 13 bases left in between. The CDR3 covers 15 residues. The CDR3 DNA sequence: TGTGCCAGCATAAAAGGACACAATAGCAATCAGCCCCAGCATTTT. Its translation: CASIKGHNSNQPQHF.

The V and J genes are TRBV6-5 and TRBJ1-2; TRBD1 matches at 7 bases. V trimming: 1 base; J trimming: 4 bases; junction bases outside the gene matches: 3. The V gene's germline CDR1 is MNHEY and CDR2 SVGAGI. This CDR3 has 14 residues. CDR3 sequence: CASSYLRDSYGYTF. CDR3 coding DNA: TGTGCCAGCAGTTACTTACGGGACAGCTATGGCTACACCTTC.

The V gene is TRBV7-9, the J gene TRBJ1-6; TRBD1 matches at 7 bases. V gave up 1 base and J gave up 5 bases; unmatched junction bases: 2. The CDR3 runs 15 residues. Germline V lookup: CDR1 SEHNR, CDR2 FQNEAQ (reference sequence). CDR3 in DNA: TGTGCCAGCAGCTTAGGGGACAGAAATAATTCACCCCTCCACTTT. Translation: CASSLGDRNNSPLHF.

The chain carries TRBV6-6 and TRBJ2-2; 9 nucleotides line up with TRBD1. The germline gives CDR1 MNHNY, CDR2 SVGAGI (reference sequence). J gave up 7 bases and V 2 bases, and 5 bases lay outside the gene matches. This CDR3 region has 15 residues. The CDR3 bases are TGTGCCAGCAGTTACCGGACAGGGGATAACGGGGAGCTGTTTTTT. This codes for CASSYRTGDNGELFF.